This T cell receptor beta chain was captured by sequencing in a study of blood T cell repertoires in COVID-19. Study context: From the United States, Italy and Spain came samples of acute and convalescent COVID-19. PBMCs, B-cell-depleted T cells, or T cells were the source of the cDNA or gDNA that made up the material.

The CDR3 length is 14 residues. V lost 7 bases to trimming and J lost 4 bases; unmatched junction nucleotides: 9. Per germline, CDR1 MNHEY and CDR2 SVGAGI. Assay used: immunoSEQ multiplex PCR; TCRdb lists only in-frame clones, some missing. The sample lists 250,000 to 400,000 clones, less than 85% occurring once. The chain carries TRBV6-5 and TRBJ1-2, with 7 nucleotides matching TRBD1. The sequence came from a woman aged 25 to 45 who had been exposed to COVID-19. Sequenced material: PBMCs or T cells enriched from blood (not recorded which). The DNA of the CDR3 is TGTGCCAGCACACCAACAAGGGGGCTCTATGGCTACACCTTC. Protein sequence: CASTPTRGLYGYTF.